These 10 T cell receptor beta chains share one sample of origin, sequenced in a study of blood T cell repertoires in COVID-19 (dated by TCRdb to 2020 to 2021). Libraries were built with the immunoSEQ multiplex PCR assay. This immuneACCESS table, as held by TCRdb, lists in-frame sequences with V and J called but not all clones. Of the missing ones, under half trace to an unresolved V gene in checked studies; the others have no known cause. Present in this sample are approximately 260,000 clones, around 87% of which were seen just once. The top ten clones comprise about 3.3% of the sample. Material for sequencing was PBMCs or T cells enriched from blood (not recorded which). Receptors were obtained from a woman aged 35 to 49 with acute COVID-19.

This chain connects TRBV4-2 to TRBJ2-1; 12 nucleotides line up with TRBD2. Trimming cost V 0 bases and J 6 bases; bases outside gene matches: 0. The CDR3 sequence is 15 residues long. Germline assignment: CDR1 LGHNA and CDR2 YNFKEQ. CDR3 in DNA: TGTGCCAGCAGCCAAGAGACTAGCGGGAGCAATGAGCAGTTCTTC. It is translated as CASSQETSGSNEQFF.

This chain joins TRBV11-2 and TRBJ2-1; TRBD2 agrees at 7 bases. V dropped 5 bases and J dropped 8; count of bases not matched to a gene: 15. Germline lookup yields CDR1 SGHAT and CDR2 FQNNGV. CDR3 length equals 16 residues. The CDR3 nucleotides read TGTGCCAGCAGCGAAAGCGGGACCTTAGTCGGCCATGAGCAGTTCTTC. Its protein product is CASSESGTLVGHEQFF. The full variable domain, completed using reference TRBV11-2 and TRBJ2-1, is EAGVAQSPRYKIIEKRQSVAFWCNPISGHATLYWYQQILGQGPKLLIQFQNNGVVDDSQLPKDRFSAERLKGVDSTLKIQPAKLEDSAVYLCASSESGTLVGHEQFFGPGTRLTVL.

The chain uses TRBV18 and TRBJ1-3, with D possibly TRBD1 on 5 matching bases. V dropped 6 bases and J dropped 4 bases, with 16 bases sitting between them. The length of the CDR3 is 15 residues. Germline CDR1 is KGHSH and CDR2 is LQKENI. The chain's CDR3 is CASSPEGNGGNTIYF. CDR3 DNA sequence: TGTGCCAGCTCCCCGGAGGGGAACGGCGGAAACACCATATATTTT.

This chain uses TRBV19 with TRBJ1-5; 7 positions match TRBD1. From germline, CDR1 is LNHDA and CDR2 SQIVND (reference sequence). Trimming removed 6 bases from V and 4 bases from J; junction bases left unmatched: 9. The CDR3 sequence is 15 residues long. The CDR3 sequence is CASRAIDRDNQPQHF. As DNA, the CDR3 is TGTGCCAGTAGAGCTATTGACAGGGATAATCAGCCCCAGCATTTT.

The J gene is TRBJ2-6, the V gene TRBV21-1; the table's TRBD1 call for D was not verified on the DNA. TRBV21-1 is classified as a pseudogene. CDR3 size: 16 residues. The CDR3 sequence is CASSKEPSSGANVLTF. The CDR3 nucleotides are TGTGCCAGCAGCAAAGAACCCAGCTCTGGGGCCAACGTCCTGACTTTC.

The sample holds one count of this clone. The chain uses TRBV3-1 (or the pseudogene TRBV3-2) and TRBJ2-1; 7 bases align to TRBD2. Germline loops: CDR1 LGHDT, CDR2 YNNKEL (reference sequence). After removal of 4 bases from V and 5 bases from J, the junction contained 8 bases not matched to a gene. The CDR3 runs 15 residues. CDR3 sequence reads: CASSLLQRDDNEQFF. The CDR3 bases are TGTGCCAGCAGCCTTCTACAGCGGGATGACAATGAGCAGTTCTTC.

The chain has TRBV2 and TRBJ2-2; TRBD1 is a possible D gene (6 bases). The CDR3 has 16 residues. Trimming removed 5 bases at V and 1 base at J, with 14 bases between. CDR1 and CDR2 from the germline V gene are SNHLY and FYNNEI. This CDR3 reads CASSPDRLGNTGELFF. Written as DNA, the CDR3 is TGTGCCAGCAGTCCTGACAGGTTGGGGAACACCGGGGAGCTGTTTTTT.

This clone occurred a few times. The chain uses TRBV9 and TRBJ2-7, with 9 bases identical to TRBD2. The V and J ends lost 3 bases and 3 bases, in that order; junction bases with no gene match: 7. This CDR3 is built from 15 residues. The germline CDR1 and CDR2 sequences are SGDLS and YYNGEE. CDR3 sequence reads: CASSATEREVYEQYF. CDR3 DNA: TGTGCCAGCAGCGCCACTGAGCGGGAGGTCTACGAGCAGTACTTC.

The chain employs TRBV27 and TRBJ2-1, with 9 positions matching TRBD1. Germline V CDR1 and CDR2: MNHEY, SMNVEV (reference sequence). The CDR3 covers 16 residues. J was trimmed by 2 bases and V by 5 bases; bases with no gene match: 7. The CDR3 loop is CASSLNRGPPYNEQFF. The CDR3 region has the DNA TGTGCCAGCAGTCTCAACAGGGGGCCCCCCTACAATGAGCAGTTCTTC.

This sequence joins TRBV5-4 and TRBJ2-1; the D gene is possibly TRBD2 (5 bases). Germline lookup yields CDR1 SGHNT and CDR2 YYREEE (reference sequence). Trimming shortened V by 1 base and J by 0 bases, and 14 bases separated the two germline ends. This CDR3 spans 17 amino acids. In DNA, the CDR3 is TGTGCCAGCAGCTTGTCATTGCGGGCGCTCTCCTACAATGAGCAGTTCTTC. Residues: CASSLSLRALSYNEQFF.